The clone carrying this T cell receptor beta chain showed up just a few times. Its specificity is not known. Axillary draining lymph nodes of breast cancer patients supplied the node samples. This sample stems from a study of breast tumors, draining lymph nodes, adjacent tissues. Germline lookup yields CDR1 MNHEY and CDR2 SVGEGT. The CDR3 spans 17 residues. V dropped 3 bases and J dropped 0; count of bases not matched to a gene: 5. TCRdb independently ran MiXCR on the multiplex PCR reads; one entry per CDR3 protein. Among fewer than 85,000 distinct CDR3 sequences listed, approximately 19% were seen once. Study-wide results and limits: Tumor TCR diversity was below lymph nodes but above nontumor tissue. The lymph node origin of tumor T cells was framed as consistent with a hypothesis, not demonstrated.

This TCR was sampled from a female donor with breast cancer. Some clones in this sample may be carry-over from other donors' samples. The sample comprised axillary lymph node tissue. The chain employs TRBV6-2 or TRBV6-3 and TRBJ2-6, with 7 bases identical to TRBD1. This CDR3 reads CASSYFRQGSGANVLTF. CDR3 DNA: TGTGCCAGCAGTTATTTCCGACAGGGCTCTGGGGCCAACGTCCTGACTTTC.